This T cell receptor (beta chain) was found in a study of cytomegalovirus exposure and HLA in healthy donors. Study-wide context: Unique TCRs from HLA-typed donors, around 79 million of them, were held in an early data release. The study's findings and limits: Analyses of presence and absence presupposed an approximately uniform sequencing depth across donors. Exclusion applied to some V segments, including TRBV6-2 and TRBV6-3, as they were indistinguishable.

The PCR ran on 60 Vbeta and 13 Jbeta primers. Only in-frame clones appear in the TCRdb table, and some are missing; sequencing was by immunoSEQ multiplex PCR. The table lists 150,000 to 200,000 clones, around 80% of them singletons, with 0.85% to 1.4% in the top ten. Note on this clone: Its antigen is not known.

The junction had 10 bases not matched to a gene; V was cut back by 4 bases and J by 5 bases. CDR1 and CDR2 (germline): SGHNT, YYREEE (reference sequence). The CDR3 sequence is 16 residues long. The sequencing input was PBMCs. The rearrangement uses TRBV5-4 and TRBJ2-1, with 9 bases fitting TRBD1. This TCR derives from a woman aged 40 to 50 in good health and CMV-seronegative. CDR3 protein: CASSGGDRAGDNEQFF. The CDR3 DNA reads TGTGCCAGCAGCGGGGGGGACAGGGCGGGTGACAATGAGCAGTTCTTC.